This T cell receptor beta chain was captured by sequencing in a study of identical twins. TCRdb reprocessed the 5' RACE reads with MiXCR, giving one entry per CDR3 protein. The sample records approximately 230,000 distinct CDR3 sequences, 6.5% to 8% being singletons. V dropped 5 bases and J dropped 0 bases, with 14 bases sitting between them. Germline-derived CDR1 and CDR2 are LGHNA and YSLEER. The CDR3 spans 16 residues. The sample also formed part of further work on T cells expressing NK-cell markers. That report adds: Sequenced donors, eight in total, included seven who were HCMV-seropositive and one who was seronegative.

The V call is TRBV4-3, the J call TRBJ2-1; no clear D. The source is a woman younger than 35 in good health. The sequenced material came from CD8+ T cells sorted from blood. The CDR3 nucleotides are TGCGCCAGCAGCGTTCAAGAAGCGCCCTCCTACAATGAGCAGTTCTTC. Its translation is CASSVQEAPSYNEQFF.